This record looks at one T cell receptor beta chain sequence and its context. The antigen is undetermined. These data belong to a study of OX40 agonist ivuxolimab in advanced cancers. V shed 4 bases and J 2 bases; nucleotides not matched to a gene: 12. Germline loops: CDR1 SGHTA, CDR2 FQGNSA. The CDR3 extends over 17 amino acids. Autoimmune disease history or systemic immunosuppression was exclusionary. The study, taken as a whole, reports: Expanded clones were, on average, more numerous in CD8+ T cells than in CD4+.

The data were produced by immunoSEQ multiplex PCR, yet TCRdb's version contains in-frame clones alone and is incomplete. The table records around 50,000 clones, roughly 89% of them present only once. This sequence joins TRBV7-2 and TRBJ2-3; TRBD2 agrees at 7 bases. The input for sequencing was CD4+ or CD8+ T cells sorted from blood, taken in a trial of the OX40 agonist ivuxolimab. The clonotype was recovered from an adult with an advanced solid tumor such as melanoma, head and neck, liver or kidney cancer. CDR3 loop: CASSYAGAGIYTDTQYF. The CDR3 DNA sequence: TGTGCCAGCAGCTACGCGGGAGCGGGGATATACACAGATACGCAGTATTTT.